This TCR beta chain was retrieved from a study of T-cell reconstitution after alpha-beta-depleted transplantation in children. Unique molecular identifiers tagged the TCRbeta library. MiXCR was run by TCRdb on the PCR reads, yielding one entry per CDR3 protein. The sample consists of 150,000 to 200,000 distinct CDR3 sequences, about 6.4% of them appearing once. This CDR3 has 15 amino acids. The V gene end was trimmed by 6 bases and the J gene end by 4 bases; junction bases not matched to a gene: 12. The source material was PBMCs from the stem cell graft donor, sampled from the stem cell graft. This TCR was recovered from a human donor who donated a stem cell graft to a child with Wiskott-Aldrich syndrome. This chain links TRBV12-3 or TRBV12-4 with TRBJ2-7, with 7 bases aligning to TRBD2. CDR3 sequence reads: CASSLLPSGSYEQYF. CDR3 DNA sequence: TGTGCCAGCAGCCTTCTTCCTAGCGGATCTTACGAGCAGTACTTC.